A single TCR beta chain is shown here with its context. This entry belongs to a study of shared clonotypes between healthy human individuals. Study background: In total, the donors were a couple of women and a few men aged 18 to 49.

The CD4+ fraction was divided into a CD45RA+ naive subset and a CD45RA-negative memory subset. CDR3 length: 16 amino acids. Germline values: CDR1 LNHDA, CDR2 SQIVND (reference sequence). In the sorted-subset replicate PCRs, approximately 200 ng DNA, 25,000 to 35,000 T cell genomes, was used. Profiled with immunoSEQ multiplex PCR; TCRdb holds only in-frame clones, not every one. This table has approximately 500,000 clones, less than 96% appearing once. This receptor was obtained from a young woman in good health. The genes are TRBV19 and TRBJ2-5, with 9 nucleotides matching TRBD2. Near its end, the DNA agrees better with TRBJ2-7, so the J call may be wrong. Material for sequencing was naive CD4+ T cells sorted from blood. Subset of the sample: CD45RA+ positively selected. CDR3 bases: TGTGCCAGTAGTTCGACAGAAGGACTAGCGCACTACGAGCAGTACTTC. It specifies CASSSTEGLAHYEQYF.